Presented here are 30 T cell receptor beta chains from one specimen sequenced in a study of regulatory T cells in long-lasting Graves disease. Noted time point: persistent/refractory GD, antithyroid drugs over 5 years with positive TRAb. PBMC RNA was the source of the TCR library. Arm-PCR of CDR3 regions and iRepertoire HTBI primers were used to build TCR beta libraries. MiXCR was run by TCRdb on the multiplex PCR reads, yielding one entry per CDR3 protein. The data contain about 300,000 distinct CDR3 sequences, roughly a fifth of them singletons. The input for sequencing was peripheral blood mononuclear cells (PBMCs), taken when the disease was refractory, from a patient treated with antithyroid drugs. These receptors were taken from a female donor with Graves disease.

This clonotype came up many times. V usage is TRBV11-2 and J usage is TRBJ2-7; 7 bases fit TRBD1. Looked up from germline, CDR1 is SGHAT and CDR2 is FQNNGV. This CDR3 spans 14 amino acids. The J segment lost 3 bases and the V segment lost 5 bases, leaving 7 bases of the junction unmatched. CDR3 DNA: TGTGCCAGCAGCCCATCGACAGGGTTCTACGAGCAGTACTTC. It translates to CASSPSTGFYEQYF.

V and J are TRBV6-1 and TRBJ1-4; 7 bases fit TRBD1. In germline, CDR1 is MNHNS, CDR2 SASEGT. Trimming cost V 3 bases and J 5 bases; bases outside gene matches: 3. This CDR3 contains 14 residues. Here the CDR3 reads CASSDGQENEKLFF. CDR3 nucleotides: TGTGCCAGCAGTGATGGACAGGAAAATGAAAAACTGTTTTTT.

A few counts support this clonotype. This chain joins TRBV7-2 and TRBJ1-6, with a tentative D call TRBD1 (5 bases). There are 15 residues in the CDR3. The V and J ends lost 1 base and 7 bases respectively, with 11 bases between them. The germline CDR1 and CDR2 sequences are SGHTA and FQGNSA. The CDR3: CASSLDGTVNSPLHF. CDR3 DNA sequence: TGTGCCAGCAGCTTAGATGGGACGGTGAATTCACCCCTCCACTTT.

The chain is built from TRBV7-2 and TRBJ2-1; D gene unclear. Trimming pared 0 bases from V and 8 bases from J, leaving 8 bases between. The V gene's germline CDR1 is SGHTA and CDR2 FQGNSA. The CDR3 sequence is 13 residues long. The CDR3 protein is CASSLALGDEQFF. The CDR3 DNA sequence: TGTGCCAGCAGCTTAGCGCTTGGGGATGAGCAGTTCTTC.

This clonotype has a count of ten or more. V gene TRBV11-3 combines with J gene TRBJ2-2; the match to TRBD2 covers 10 bases. V was clipped by 8 bases and J by 2 bases; unmatched bases: 11. The CDR3 sequence is 17 residues long. The germline V gene has CDR1 SGHNT and CDR2 YENEEA. The CDR3 coding sequence is TGTGCCAGCCTGAGAGGGGCTAGCGGGAGAAACACCGGGGAGCTGTTTTTT. Translating gives CASLRGASGRNTGELFF.

The table lists this clonotype with many counts. This chain connects TRBV12-3 or TRBV12-4 to TRBJ2-7; 7 nucleotides line up with TRBD1. CDR3 length: 16 residues. The V and J ends lost 7 bases and 0 bases, in that order; junction bases with no gene match: 12. CDR3 loop: CASTFRTGQPSYEQYF. In DNA form, the CDR3 reads TGTGCCAGCACGTTTCGAACGGGACAGCCCTCCTACGAGCAGTACTTC.

A note on this clonotype: This could be a read error, since a much larger clone is one nucleotide away. The rearrangement joins TRBV11-2 to TRBJ2-7, with TRBD2 matching 9 bases. Germline CDR1 and CDR2: SGHAT and FQNNGV. Trimming cost V 8 bases and J 6 bases; bases outside gene matches: 14. The CDR3 contains 15 residues. Here the CDR3 reads CASGPTLAGSSEQYF. CDR3 bases: TGTGCCAGCGGCCCCACGCTAGCGGGGTCGTCCGAGCAGTACTTC.

This clonotype was counted a few times. This chain connects TRBV19 to TRBJ1-2; D is ambiguous. This CDR3 contains 12 residues. Between the trimmed V and J ends, which lost 4 bases and 7 bases, there was a span of 10 bases. In germline, CDR1 is LNHDA, CDR2 SQIVND (reference sequence). The CDR3 DNA sequence: TGTGCCAGTAGTAGGGCAGCTGCTGGCTACACCTTC. It translates to CASSRAAAGYTF.

The V gene is TRBV10-3, the J gene TRBJ2-7; no reliable D call. The CDR3 length is 12 residues. V lost 6 bases and J lost 4, with 10 bases in between. CDR1 and CDR2 from the germline V gene are ENHRY and SYGVKD. The CDR3 sequence: CAISPEAYEQYF. For the CDR3, the DNA is TGTGCCATCAGCCCAGAGGCTTACGAGCAGTACTTC.

This clonotype was counted many times. The chain uses TRBV28 and TRBJ2-7; 7 bases are shared with TRBD2. Germline CDR1 MDHEN, CDR2 SYDVKM. V was clipped by 6 bases and J by 4 bases; unmatched bases: 6. The CDR3 runs to 13 residues. The CDR3 here is CASRSRLAYEQYF. The CDR3 coding sequence is TGTGCCAGCAGATCCCGACTAGCATACGAGCAGTACTTC.

This clonotype was picked up many times. The chain recombines TRBV6-1 with TRBJ2-7; D is unclear. The CDR3 runs 18 residues. Trimming shortened V by 7 bases and J by 2 bases, and 27 bases separated the two germline ends. The germline CDR1 and CDR2 sequences are MNHNS and SASEGT. The DNA of the CDR3 is TGTGCCAGCACCTACTTGACGAATGGGCCCCTATACCCCTACGAGCAGTACTTC. Its translation: CASTYLTNGPLYPYEQYF.

The chain joins TRBV29-1 to TRBJ1-1, with D possibly matching TRBD1 (5 bases). This CDR3 has 12 amino acids. The germline V and J ends were trimmed by 4 bases and 4 bases, with 10 bases remaining between them. Germline assignment: CDR1 SQVTM and CDR2 ANQGSEA. The CDR3 here is CSVVSGSTEAFF. DNA for the CDR3: TGCAGCGTTGTCTCAGGGAGCACTGAAGCTTTCTTT. The complete variable domain, with remaining parts taken from reference TRBV29-1 and TRBJ1-1, reads SAVISQKPSRDICQRGTSLTIQCQVDSQVTMMFWYRQQPGQSLTLIATANQGSEATYESGFVIDKFPISRPNLTFSTLTVSNMSPEDSSIYLCSVVSGSTEAFFGQGTRLTVV.

This chain connects TRBV28 to TRBJ2-1; 9 nucleotides line up with TRBD2. J gave up 5 bases and V 0 bases, and 14 bases lay outside the gene matches. Germline CDR1 is MDHEN and CDR2 is SYDVKM. The CDR3 totals 19 residues. The CDR3 spells CASSLWALRLAGDNNEQFF. For the CDR3, the DNA is TGTGCCAGCAGTTTATGGGCTCTTAGATTAGCGGGGGACAACAATGAGCAGTTCTTC.

The CDR3 sequence is CASTSYGASSGNTIYF. CDR3 in DNA: TGTGCCAGCACCTCATACGGCGCCAGCTCTGGAAACACCATATATTTT. The V call is TRBV6-1, the J call TRBJ1-3; D gene uncertain. The V end lost 7 bases, the J end lost 0 bases, and 16 bases lay between the germline ends. Germline values: CDR1 MNHNS, CDR2 SASEGT. The CDR3 extends over 16 amino acids.

This clonotype was picked up many times. This sequence joins TRBV7-2 and TRBJ1-2; D is unresolved. V lost 4 bases, J lost 8 bases, and 14 bases lay in between. The germline V gene encodes CDR1 SGHTA and CDR2 FQGNSA. This CDR3 has 13 amino acids. This CDR3 is CASSSSPLGGYTF. In nucleotides, the CDR3 is TGTGCCAGCAGCTCTAGCCCACTAGGGGGCTACACCTTC.

This clonotype was counted only a few times. The chain joins TRBV3-1 to TRBJ2-7; D ambiguous. Germline values: CDR1 LGHDT, CDR2 YNNKEL (reference sequence). V was pared by 0 bases and J by 1 base, with 16 bases between. The CDR3 covers 17 residues. In DNA form, the CDR3 reads TGTGCCAGCAGCCAAGATGACCCGGCGGAGCCATCCTACGAGCAGTACTTC. As protein: CASSQDDPAEPSYEQYF.

Only a few counts were recorded for this clonotype. The chain has TRBV6-1 and TRBJ2-1; TRBD2 matches 12 bases. Germline CDR1 and CDR2: MNHNS and SASEGT. Trimming cost V 7 bases and J 9 bases; bases outside gene matches: 13. CDR3 length equals 16 residues. The DNA of the CDR3 is TGTGCCAGCAACCCCGGACTAGCGGGAAAGGAGGGTGAGCAGTTCTTC. Translation gives CASNPGLAGKEGEQFF.

The chain has TRBV3-1 and TRBJ1-2; D gene ambiguous. The CDR3 is made up of 15 amino acids. Trimming stripped 6 bases from V and 8 bases from J, with 22 bases between. Germline CDR1 reads LGHDT; CDR2 reads YNNKEL (reference sequence). The CDR3 loop is CASRSNYGHTSGYTF. The CDR3 DNA is TGTGCCAGCAGATCAAATTATGGGCATACTTCAGGCTACACCTTC.

This clonotype was counted many times. CDR3 nucleotides: TGTGCCAGCCGAATTGGTGTGGGCCAAAACCAAGAGACCCAGTACTTC. It specifies CASRIGVGQNQETQYF. This sequence joins TRBV28 and TRBJ2-5; D is unclear. Germline assignment: CDR1 MDHEN and CDR2 SYDVKM. CDR3 size: 16 residues. The V end was cut by 8 bases, the J end by 0 bases, with 19 bases between. The full variable domain, in which reference TRBV28 and TRBJ2-5 provide the parts outside the CDR3, is DVKVTQSSRYLVKRTGEKVFLECVQDMDHENMFWYRQDPGLGLRLIYFSYDVKMKEKGDIPEGYSVSREKKERFSLILESASTNQTSMYLCASRIGVGQNQETQYFGPGTRLLVL.

This clonotype has just a few counts. The V gene is TRBV20-1, the J gene TRBJ2-7; no clear D gene. The CDR3 length is 12 residues. The germline CDR1 and CDR2 sequences are DFQATT and SNEGSKA (reference sequence). Trimming removed 1 base at V and 5 bases at J, with 9 bases between. CDR3 amino acids: CSARADADEQYF. Here the CDR3 DNA reads TGCAGTGCTAGAGCGGACGCGGACGAGCAGTACTTC.

This chain joins TRBV6-1 and TRBJ1-1; D is unresolved. The V end lost 2 bases, the J end lost 1 base, and 14 bases lay between the germline ends. The CDR3 contains 16 residues. Germline-derived CDR1 and CDR2 are MNHNS and SASEGT. CDR3 sequence reads: CASSELTPGRNTEAFF. Written as DNA, the CDR3 is TGTGCCAGCAGTGAACTGACCCCGGGTAGGAACACTGAAGCTTTCTTT.

A word on this clonotype: One base away lies a much larger clone, so this may be a sequencing read error. V and J are TRBV6-1 and TRBJ1-6, with D unclear. CDR1 and CDR2 (germline): MNHNS, SASEGT. This CDR3 has 14 residues. The germline V and J ends were trimmed by 2 bases and 10 bases, with 12 bases remaining between them. The DNA for the CDR3 is TGTGCCAGCAGTGAATCCATCTCCGTGTCACCCCTCCACTTT. Translated: CASSESISVSPLHF.

A few counts support this clonotype. V and J are TRBV20-1 and TRBJ2-3; either TRBD1 or TRBD2 may supply D (5 bases each). V was pared by 6 bases and J by 5 bases, with 18 bases between. The germline V gene encodes CDR1 DFQATT and CDR2 SNEGSKA (reference sequence). The CDR3 spans 14 residues. CDR3 protein: CSAGQRSGLDTQYF. DNA of the CDR3: TGCAGTGCGGGGCAGCGGAGTGGTCTAGATACGCAGTATTTT.

This clonotype has just a few counts. This rearrangement joins TRBV6-9 to TRBJ1-2; tentative D call: TRBD1 (6 bases). The CDR3 covers 13 residues. Per the germline V gene, CDR1 is MNHGY and CDR2 is SVAAGI. V was shortened by 3 bases and J by 8 bases, with 13 bases between the two germline ends. This CDR3 reads CASSYRGASGYTF. For the CDR3, the DNA is TGTGCCAGCAGTTACCGGGGGGCTAGCGGCTACACCTTC.

With respect to this clonotype: Likely a read error: the CDR3 ends without its conserved phenylalanine or tryptophan. The chain combines TRBV11-2 with TRBJ1-2; perhaps TRBD1 as D (6 bases). Per germline, CDR1 SGHAT and CDR2 FQNNGV. V lost 0 bases and J lost 7, with 9 bases in between. The CDR3 is 13 amino acids. The CDR3 here is CASSLESGAGYTL. The CDR3 region has the DNA TGTGCCAGCAGCTTAGAGTCGGGGGCTGGCTACACCCTC.

The rearrangement links TRBV6-1 to TRBJ2-2; a possible D gene is TRBD2 (6 bases). The CDR3 runs 15 residues. Germline V CDR1 and CDR2: MNHNS, SASEGT. V lost 7 bases to trimming and J lost 5 bases, with 17 bases between them. CDR3: CASNRDSAKTGELFF. The CDR3 DNA reads TGTGCCAGCAATCGGGACTCCGCAAAGACCGGGGAGCTGTTTTTT.

The chain recombines TRBV7-9 with TRBJ1-2; TRBD1 is a possible D gene (6 bases). V shed 3 bases and J shed 8 bases, with 19 bases lying between them. The germline V gene has CDR1 SEHNR and CDR2 FQNEAQ (reference sequence). This CDR3 has 15 residues. CDR3 protein: CASSLSAGEEEGYTF. In DNA, the CDR3 is TGTGCCAGCAGCTTGAGCGCAGGGGAAGAGGAAGGCTACACCTTC.

A word on this clonotype: A read error may be the cause here, since a much bigger clone is one base away. The V call is TRBV7-2, the J call TRBJ2-7; 9 nucleotides align to TRBD1. This CDR3 region has 15 residues. V trimming: 5 bases; J trimming: 7 bases; junction bases outside the gene matches: 12. The germline V gene encodes CDR1 SGHTA and CDR2 FQGNSA. In nucleotides, the CDR3 is TGTGCCAGCAGCACTACACAGGGGGCCACCAATGAGCAGTACTTC. This translates into CASSTTQGATNEQYF.

This clonotype was detected ten times or more. V is TRBV6-5 and J is TRBJ1-2; D might be TRBD1 (5 bases). V gave up 0 bases and J gave up 7 bases, with 12 bases separating them. This CDR3 region has 14 residues. Germline lookup yields CDR1 MNHEY and CDR2 SVGAGI. Here the CDR3 DNA reads TGTGCCAGCAGTTACTCAGAGGGCCAGGGTGGCTACACCTTC. Protein: CASSYSEGQGGYTF.

The chain has TRBV6-2 or TRBV6-3 and TRBJ2-3; no clear D gene. CDR1 is MNHEY, CDR2 SVGEGT, per germline. The V end was cut by 2 bases, the J end by 2 bases, with 5 bases between. The CDR3 length is 13 residues. The CDR3: CASSYPHTDTQYF. CDR3 DNA sequence: TGTGCCAGCAGTTACCCCCACACAGATACGCAGTATTTT.